This TCR beta chain appears in the sequencing data of a study of blood T cells in healthy people across ages. Study-level results: Whereas aged donors had fewer naive CD4+ cells, long-lived donors had more of them and higher diversity.

Through a sample-barcoded 5' primer and a J-beta primer mix, a second PCR was run for roughly 7 to 11 cycles. In TCRdb, the 5' RACE reads were re-called with MiXCR into one record per CDR3 protein. The repertoire includes around 780,000 distinct CDR3 sequences, around three fifths of them detected once, and roughly 25% sits in the top ten. Note on this clonotype: The antigen is undetermined.

The TCR sequence derives from a man in his forties or fifties in good health. Material: blood.

The CDR3 DNA follows: TGTGCCAGCAGTTTATCGGTGGGCGGGTTCTATGGCTACACCTTC. This translates into CASSLSVGGFYGYTF. The chain combines TRBV27 with TRBJ1-2; D gene uncertain. The CDR3 spans 15 residues. With 0 bases removed from V and 4 bases from J, the gap between germline ends came to 12 bases. From germline, CDR1 is MNHEY and CDR2 SMNVEV (reference sequence).